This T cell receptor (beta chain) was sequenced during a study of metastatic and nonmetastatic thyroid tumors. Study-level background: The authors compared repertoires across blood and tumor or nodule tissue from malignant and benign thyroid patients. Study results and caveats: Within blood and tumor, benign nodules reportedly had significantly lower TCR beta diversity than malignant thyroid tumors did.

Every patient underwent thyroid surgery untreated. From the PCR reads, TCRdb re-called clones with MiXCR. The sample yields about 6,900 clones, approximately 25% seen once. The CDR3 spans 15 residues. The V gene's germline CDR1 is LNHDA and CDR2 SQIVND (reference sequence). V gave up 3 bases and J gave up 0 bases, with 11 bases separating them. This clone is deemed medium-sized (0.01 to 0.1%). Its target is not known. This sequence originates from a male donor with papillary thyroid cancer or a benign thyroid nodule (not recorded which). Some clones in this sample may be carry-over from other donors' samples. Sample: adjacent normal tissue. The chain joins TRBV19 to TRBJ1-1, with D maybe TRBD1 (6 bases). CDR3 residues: CASSMGARMNTEAFF. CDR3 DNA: TGTGCCAGTAGTATGGGGGCACGGATGAACACTGAAGCTTTCTTT. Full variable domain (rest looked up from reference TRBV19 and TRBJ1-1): DGGITQSPKYLFRKEGQNVTLSCEQNLNHDAMYWYRQDPGQGLRLIYYSQIVNDFQKGDIAEGYSVSREKKESFPLTVTSAQKNPTAFYLCASSMGARMNTEAFFGQGTRLTVV.